This T cell receptor (beta chain) was obtained from a study of shared T cell receptors in the human thymus. Here immunoSEQ multiplex PCR was the method, and the copy in TCRdb shows in-frame clones only, minus some. The table shows over 650,000 clones, with around 87% occurring only once. CDR3 length: 15 residues. Germline CDR1 LGHNA, CDR2 YSLEER. The same specimen was also included in a second study, on human thymus T cells. In that study: It was healthy Finnish infants having corrective surgery for congenital heart defects who were the donors.

The sequenced sample was thymocytes. The chain combines TRBV4-3 with TRBJ2-5; 7 bases match TRBD1. The J call may not be correct, given that the DNA end is closer to TRBJ2-7. The sequence was obtained from a boy under two years old with a congenital heart defect. The CDR3 here is CASSQRPGQRYEQYF. In nucleotides, the CDR3 is TGCGCCAGCAGCCAGCGGCCGGGACAGAGATACGAGCAGTACTTC.